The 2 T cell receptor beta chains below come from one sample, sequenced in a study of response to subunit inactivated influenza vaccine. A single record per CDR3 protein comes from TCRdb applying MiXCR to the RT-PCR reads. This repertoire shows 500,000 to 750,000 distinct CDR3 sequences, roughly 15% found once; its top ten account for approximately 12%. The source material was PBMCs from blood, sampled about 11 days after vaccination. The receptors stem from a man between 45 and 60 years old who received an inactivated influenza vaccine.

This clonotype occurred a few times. The CDR3 spells CASSLLGTSGSGSDTQYF. CDR3 sequence (DNA): TGTGCCAGCAGCTTACTCGGGACTAGCGGGTCAGGCTCAGATACGCAGTATTTT. This chain links TRBV11-1 with TRBJ2-3; 12 nucleotides match TRBD2. The V gene's germline CDR1 is SGHAT and CDR2 FQDESV (reference sequence). This CDR3 spans 18 amino acids. Losses at the gene ends were 2 bases for V and 4 bases for J; bases not matched to a gene: 10.

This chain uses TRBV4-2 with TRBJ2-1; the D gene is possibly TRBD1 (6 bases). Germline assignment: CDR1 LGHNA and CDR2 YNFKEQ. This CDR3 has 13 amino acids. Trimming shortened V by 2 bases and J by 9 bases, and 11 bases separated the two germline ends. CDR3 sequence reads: CASSQRGGIEQFF. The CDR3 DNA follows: TGTGCCAGCAGCCAAAGAGGGGGAATTGAGCAGTTCTTC.